Listed below are T cell receptor beta chains from one sample, sequenced in a study of blood T cell repertoires in COVID-19. Method: immunoSEQ multiplex PCR; TCRdb's copy keeps in-frame clones and lacks some. The data contain about 400,000 clones, roughly 89% of them singletons. What was sequenced was PBMCs or T cells enriched from blood (not recorded which). The receptors were gathered from a woman aged 25 to 39 who had recovered from COVID-19. The CDR3 runs from the conserved cysteine through the conserved F or W. D genes are given only for firm matches. The size entry is marked missing in some rows and otherwise reads once, few, many or a size class.

j_gene,abundance,len,d_gene,v_gene,CDR3nt,CDR3aa
TRBJ2-7,NA,16,NA,TRBV27,TGTGCCAGCAGTCCATACCCCGGACAGTCTTCCTACGAGCAGTACTTC,CASSPYPGQSSYEQYF
TRBJ2-1,NA,14,NA,TRBV10-2,TGCGCCAGCAGTGAGTCGAAGGCGGCCAATGAGCAGTTCTTC,CASSESKAANEQFF
TRBJ2-6,NA,14,NA,TRBV12-5,TGTGCTAGTGCCCCTACCTCTGGGGCCAACGTCCTGACTTTC,CASAPTSGANVLTF
TRBJ2-7,NA,16,NA,TRBV19,TGTGCCAGTAGTACCCTCGGGTTGAGGGGGATATACGAGCAGTACTTC,CASSTLGLRGIYEQYF
TRBJ2-1,NA,16,TRBD2,TRBV6-5,TGTGCCAGCAGTTACTCGCGAGCGGGGGTCTACAATGAGCAGTTCTTC,CASSYSRAGVYNEQFF
TRBJ2-1,once,16,NA,TRBV5-1,TGCGCCAGCAGCTTACAAGGACAAGTCTCCTACAATGAGCAGTTCTTC,CASSLQGQVSYNEQFF
TRBJ1-1,NA,15,NA,TRBV6-5,TGTGCCAGCAGTTCACCCGACCGGGGTCGCACTGAAGCTTTCTTT,CASSSPDRGRTEAFF
TRBJ1-6,NA,11,NA,TRBV6-2/TRBV6-3,TGTGCCAGCAGTTACGGCTCACCCCTCCACTTT,CASSYGSPLHF
TRBJ1-5,few,13,NA,TRBV30,TGTGCCTGGAGCGGTGATAGCAATCAGCCCCAGCATTTT,CAWSGDSNQPQHF
TRBJ1-4,NA,17,NA,TRBV3-1/TRBV3-2,TGTGCCAGCAGCCTCCGCGTAGGGAGAACAACTAATGAAAAACTGTTTTTT,CASSLRVGRTTNEKLFF
TRBJ2-7,NA,17,TRBD2,TRBV28,TGTGCCAGCAGTACATGGACTAGCGGGAAACGTACCTACGAGCAGTACTTC,CASSTWTSGKRTYEQYF